The source of this T cell receptor beta chain is a study of cytomegalovirus exposure and HLA in healthy donors. Across the study: The approximately 120 million unique TCR beta sequences, from roughly 170 million T cells, were found by an earlier analysis.

PCR employed 60 Vbeta and 13 Jbeta primers. Clones were read by immunoSEQ multiplex PCR, and TCRdb kept only the in-frame ones, dropping some. The sample has about 120,000 clones, roughly 77% seen once; the top ten hold roughly 4.5%. As concerns this clone: Antigen: not known.

Notes on the study in general: Associated with cytomegalovirus, according to the listing, were some 150 TCR beta chains.

The CDR3 extends over 18 amino acids. The germline V gene has CDR1 MDHEN and CDR2 SYDVKM. Germline trimming cut 5 bases from V and 0 bases from J; bases unmatched to any gene: 13. Source material: PBMCs. The clonotype originates from a man aged 50 to 59 in good health and CMV-seropositive. This rearrangement joins TRBV28 to TRBJ2-1, with 7 bases lining up with TRBD1. The CDR3 DNA follows: TGTGCCAGCAGTCTCTCCTCGTACAGGGGCAGCTCCTACAATGAGCAGTTCTTC. Translated: CASSLSSYRGSSYNEQFF.